One and the same sample provided the 4 T cell receptor beta chains below, sequenced in a study of T cell responses to AZD1222 COVID-19 vaccine. The data were produced by immunoSEQ multiplex PCR, yet TCRdb's version contains in-frame clones alone and is incomplete. The data contain some 150,000 clones, around 85% of them singletons. The starting material was peripheral blood, obtained after recovery from COVID-19. These receptors were taken from an adult who had recovered from COVID-19.

This clone appeared a single time. The chain carries TRBV14 and TRBJ2-3; 10 bases align to TRBD1. Unmatched junction bases numbered 10, after V lost 6 bases and J lost 7 bases. The CDR3 runs to 15 residues. The germline CDR1 and CDR2 sequences are SGHDN and FVKESK. The chain's CDR3 is CASRRTGTGAHTQYF. CDR3 DNA sequence: TGTGCCAGCAGACGAACCGGGACAGGGGCCCATACGCAGTATTTT.

The gene calls are TRBV29-1 and TRBJ1-5; D remains unclear. Trimming shortened V by 3 bases and J by 7 bases, and 13 bases separated the two germline ends. The germline gives CDR1 SQVTM, CDR2 ANQGSEA. This CDR3 spans 13 amino acids. CDR3 sequence reads: CSVDFGIGQPQHF. Written as DNA, the CDR3 is TGCAGCGTTGATTTTGGGATTGGGCAGCCCCAGCATTTT.

This chain uses TRBV12-3 or TRBV12-4 with TRBJ1-1, with unresolved D. Trimming cost V 5 bases and J 5 bases, with 6 bases left between them. The CDR3 contains 11 residues. CDR3 region: CASSTLTEAFF. The DNA of the CDR3 is TGTGCCAGCAGTACACTGACTGAAGCTTTCTTT.

This chain joins TRBV7-8 and TRBJ2-7; D not certain. The CDR3 has 13 amino acids. Trimming removed 0 bases at V and 6 bases at J, with 9 bases between. Germline lookup yields CDR1 SGHVS and CDR2 FQNEAQ. The CDR3 DNA follows: TGTGCCAGCAGCTTAGCCGACCTTTTCGAGCAGTACTTC. Its translation: CASSLADLFEQYF.